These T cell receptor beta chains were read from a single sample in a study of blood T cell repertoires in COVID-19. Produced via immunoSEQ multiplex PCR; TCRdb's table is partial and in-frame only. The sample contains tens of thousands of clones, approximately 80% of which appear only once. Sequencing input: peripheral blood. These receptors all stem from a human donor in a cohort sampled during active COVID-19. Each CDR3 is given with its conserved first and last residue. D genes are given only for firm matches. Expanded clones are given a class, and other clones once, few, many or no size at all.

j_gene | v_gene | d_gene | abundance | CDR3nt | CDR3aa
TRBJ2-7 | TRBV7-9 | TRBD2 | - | TGTGCCAGCAGCTTAGCGGGGACGGGCGGGGGGCGCGAGCAGTACTTC | CASSLAGTGGGREQYF
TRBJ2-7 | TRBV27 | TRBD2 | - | TGTGCCAGCAGTACCAACTACGGGACTAGCGGAGGCTCCTACGAGCAGTACTTC | CASSTNYGTSGGSYEQYF
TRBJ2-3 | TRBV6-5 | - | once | TGTGCCAGCAGTTCCCACACTAAGGGCACAGATACGCAGTATTTT | CASSSHTKGTDTQYF
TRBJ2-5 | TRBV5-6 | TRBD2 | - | TGTGCCAGCAGCTTACTAGCGGGCGTTAAAGAGACCCAGTACTTC | CASSLLAGVKETQYF
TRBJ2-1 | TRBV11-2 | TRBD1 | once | TGTGCCAGCAGCCTCCAACAGGGGATCCCCTACAATGAGCAGTTCTTC | CASSLQQGIPYNEQFF
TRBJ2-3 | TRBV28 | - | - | TGTGCCAGCACCTTGACAGGACCCACAGATACGCAGTATTTT | CASTLTGPTDTQYF
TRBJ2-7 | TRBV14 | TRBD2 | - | TGTGCCAGCAGCTATCGACTAGCGGGAGGCTACGAGCAGTACTTC | CASSYRLAGGYEQYF
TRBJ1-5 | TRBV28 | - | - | TGTGCCAGCAGTTTATGGGGATCTACAGGGCACAGCAATCAGCCCCAGCATTTT | CASSLWGSTGHSNQPQHF
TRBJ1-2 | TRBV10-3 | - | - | TGTGCCATCAGTGAGTGGGGGGGGGACCCCTATGGCTACACCTTC | CAISEWGGDPYGYTF
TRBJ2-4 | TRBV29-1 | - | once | TGCAGCGTTGTTTACCAGATCGCCAAAAACATTCAGTACTTC | CSVVYQIAKNIQYF
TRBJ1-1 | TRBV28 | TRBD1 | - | TGTGCCAGCAGTAACACAGGGGTAATAAACACTGAAGCTTTCTTT | CASSNTGVINTEAFF
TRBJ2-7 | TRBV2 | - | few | TGTGCCAGCAGTGGGAGATACGAGCAGTACTTC | CASSGRYEQYF
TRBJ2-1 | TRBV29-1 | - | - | TGCAGCGTTGAATTTAATAGCAATGAGCAGTTCTTC | CSVEFNSNEQFF
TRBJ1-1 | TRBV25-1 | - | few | TGTGCCAGCAGGGAACCCGAGGTAGACGTAGCTTTCTTT | CASREPEVDVAFF
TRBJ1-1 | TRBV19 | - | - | TGTGCCAGTAGCAGCGTTGGGGCAGGCGACGATCGGGCGACTGAAGCTTTCTTT | CASSSVGAGDDRATEAFF
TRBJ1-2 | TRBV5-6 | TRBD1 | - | TGTGCCAGCAGCTCCCGGGACAGGGGGTATGGCTACACCTTC | CASSSRDRGYGYTF
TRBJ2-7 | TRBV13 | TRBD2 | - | TGTGCCAGCAGCTTAGGGAAGGGGCTAGCGGGAGTTTACGAGCAGTACTTC | CASSLGKGLAGVYEQYF
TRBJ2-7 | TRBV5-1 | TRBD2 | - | TGCGCCAGCAGCTTAGGTAGCGGGGCCTACGAGCAGTACTTC | CASSLGSGAYEQYF
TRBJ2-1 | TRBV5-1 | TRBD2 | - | TGCGCCAGCAGCCGGACTAGCGGGAGGGTTGAGCAGTTCTTC | CASSRTSGRVEQFF
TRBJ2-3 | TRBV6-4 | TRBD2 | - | TGTGCCAGCAGCCCCACTAGCGCACATACGCAGTATTTT | CASSPTSAHTQYF
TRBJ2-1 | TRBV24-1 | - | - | TGTGCCACCACTAGCGCACGATACAATGAGCAGTTCTTC | CATTSARYNEQFF
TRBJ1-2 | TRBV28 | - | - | TGTGCCAGCAGTCCTTGGTCAGGGGAGAACTATGGCTACACCTTC | CASSPWSGENYGYTF
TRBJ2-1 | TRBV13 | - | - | TGTGCCAGCAGCCGGGGTCATGACCTCAACAATGAGCAGTTCTTC | CASSRGHDLNNEQFF
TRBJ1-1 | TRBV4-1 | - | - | TGCGCCAGCAGCCAAGTGATCGCCAGGGGCGCTGAAGCTTTCTTT | CASSQVIARGAEAFF
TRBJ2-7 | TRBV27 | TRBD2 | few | TGTGCCAGCAGTCCGGGACTAGCGGGAGTTTACGAGCAGTACTTC | CASSPGLAGVYEQYF
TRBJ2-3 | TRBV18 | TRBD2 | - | TGTGCCAGCTCACCCCGGCGGGAGAAGACAGATACGCAGTATTTT | CASSPRREKTDTQYF
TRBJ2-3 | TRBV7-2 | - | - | TGTGCCAGCAGCCTCACCGGGACTCCAGGCGCAGATACGCAGTATTTT | CASSLTGTPGADTQYF
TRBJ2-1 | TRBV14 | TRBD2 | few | TGTGCCAGCAGCCAACTAGCGGGAGCCTACAATGAGCAGTTCTTC | CASSQLAGAYNEQFF
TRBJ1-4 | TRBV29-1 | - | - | TGCAGCGGCACGGGAGCTAATGAAAAACTGTTTTTT | CSGTGANEKLFF
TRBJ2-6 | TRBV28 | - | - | TGTGCCAGCAGTCGGAGCTCTGGGGCCAACGTCCTGACTTTC | CASSRSSGANVLTF
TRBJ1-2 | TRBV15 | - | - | TGTGCCACCAGCTCAGAAGAGGGTAGGCATGGCTACACCTTC | CATSSEEGRHGYTF
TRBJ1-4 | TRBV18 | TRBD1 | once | TGTGCCAGCTCACTAGGGACAGTACCTAATGAAAAACTGTTTTTT | CASSLGTVPNEKLFF
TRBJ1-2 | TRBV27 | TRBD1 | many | TGTGCCAGCAGTTTGAAGGGGGCAGGCTATGGCTACACCTTC | CASSLKGAGYGYTF
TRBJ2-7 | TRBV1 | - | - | TGCACCAGCGTTCTCCGGGACTATAACTACGAGCAGTACTTC | CTSVLRDYNYEQYF
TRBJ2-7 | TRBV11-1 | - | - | TGTGCCAGCAGTCCCGCAGTAGCGGCCTACGAGCAGTACTTC | CASSPAVAAYEQYF
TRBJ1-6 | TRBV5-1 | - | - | TGCGCCAGCAGCTTGGGGGGGCGTTATAATTCACCCCTCCACTTT | CASSLGGRYNSPLHF
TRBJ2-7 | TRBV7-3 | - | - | TGTGCCAGCAGCTTAATGCCGGTACTCTCCTACGAGCAGTACTTC | CASSLMPVLSYEQYF
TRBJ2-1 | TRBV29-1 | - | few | TGCAGCGTTGACAGGGACACCTACAATGAGCAGTTCTTC | CSVDRDTYNEQFF
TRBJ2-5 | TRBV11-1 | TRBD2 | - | TGTGCCAGCAGCTTGGACGGGGGGAAAGAGACCCAGTACTTC | CASSLDGGKETQYF
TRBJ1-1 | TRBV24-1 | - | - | TGTGCCGCGACAAGGGGGGGAGCCACTGAAGCTTTCTTT | CAATRGGATEAFF
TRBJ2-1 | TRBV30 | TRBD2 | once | TGTGCCTGGAGTCCCCGGGTAGCGGGAGGTGTTGAGCAGTTCTTC | CAWSPRVAGGVEQFF
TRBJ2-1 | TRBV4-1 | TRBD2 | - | TGCGCCAGCAGCCGGACTATAGCGGGAGTTACCAATGAGCAGTTCTTC | CASSRTIAGVTNEQFF
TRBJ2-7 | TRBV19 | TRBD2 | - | TGTGCCAGTAGTATACTAGCGGGAGTAGACGAGCAGTACTTC | CASSILAGVDEQYF
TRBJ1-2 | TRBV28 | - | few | TGTGCCAGCAATTTAGATCTCGAGAGCTATGGCTACACCTTC | CASNLDLESYGYTF
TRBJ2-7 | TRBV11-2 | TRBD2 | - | TGTGCCACTACCGGGGGGTACGAGCAGTACTTC | CATTGGYEQYF
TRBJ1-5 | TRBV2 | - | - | TGTGCCAGCAGTGAAGTGGGCCACAATCAGCCCCAGCATTTT | CASSEVGHNQPQHF
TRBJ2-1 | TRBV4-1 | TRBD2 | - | TGCGCCAGCAGCCGTAGCGACGGGAGGGGACGCAATGAGCAGTTCTTC | CASSRSDGRGRNEQFF